The rows below give T cell receptor beta chains drawn from one sample of a study of T and B cells in COVID-19 patients. A single record per CDR3 protein comes from TCRdb applying MiXCR to the multiplex PCR reads. The sample shows several thousand distinct CDR3 sequences, about 23% of them seen only once. Sequences were obtained from blood. These receptors originate from a human donor who had recovered from COVID-19. CDR3s include the opening cysteine and the closing phenylalanine or tryptophan. D genes are given only for firm matches. Clone sizes are given selectively: once, few, many, or a class where the clone is expanded.

CDR3aa	CDR3nt	abundance	v_gene	j_gene	d_gene
CASSRRTGGINEQFF	TGTGCCAGCAGCCGTAGGACGGGGGGTATCAATGAGCAGTTCTTC	medium-sized	TRBV13	TRBJ2-1	TRBD2
CASSQGGETQYF	TGTGCCAGCAGCCAAGGGGGGGAGACCCAGTACTTC	-	TRBV14	TRBJ2-5	-
CASSLGTEGYGIQYF	TGTGCCAGCAGCTTGGGGACAGAAGGGTACGGCATTCAGTACTTC	few	TRBV5-4	TRBJ2-4	-
CASSAPTGVDTQYF	TGTGCCAGCAGCGCGCCGACGGGAGTGGATACGCAGTATTTT	few	TRBV7-2	TRBJ2-3	-
CASSVRGMLYGYTF	TGTGCCAGTAGCGTCCGCGGGATGCTCTATGGCTACACCTTC	medium-sized	TRBV19	TRBJ1-2	-
CASSEQENQPQHF	TGTGCCAGCAGCGAACAGGAGAATCAGCCCCAGCATTTT	-	TRBV7-9	TRBJ1-5	-
CATRDRDTGELFF	TGTGCCACCCGGGACAGGGACACCGGGGAGCTGTTTTTT	-	TRBV19	TRBJ2-2	TRBD1
CASSPGGWTGELFF	TGTGCCAGCAGTCCCGGCGGTTGGACCGGGGAGCTGTTTTTT	-	TRBV12-3/TRBV12-4	TRBJ2-2	-
CASSLVGTYEQYF	TGTGCCAGCAGCTTGGTAGGGACCTACGAGCAGTACTTC	medium-sized	TRBV5-4	TRBJ2-7	-
CASQVLAKNIQYF	TGTGCATCACAAGTCCTAGCCAAAAACATTCAGTACTTC	-	TRBV7-9	TRBJ2-4	-
CASREGTESTDTQYF	TGTGCCAGTAGAGAGGGGACAGAGAGCACAGATACGCAGTATTTT	medium-sized	TRBV6-5	TRBJ2-3	TRBD1
CASSGLGTEAFF	TGTGCCAGCAGTGGGTTGGGCACTGAAGCTTTCTTT	medium-sized	TRBV27	TRBJ1-1	-
CASSFAAEAEAFF	TGTGCCAGCAGTTTCGCAGCTGAGGCTGAAGCTTTCTTT	few	TRBV12-3/TRBV12-4	TRBJ1-1	-
CASSPFSAGEVGYTF	TGTGCCAGCTCACCGTTTTCGGCAGGGGAGGTTGGCTACACCTTC	few	TRBV18	TRBJ1-2	-
CASSRTENQPQHF	TGTGCCAGCAGTCGGACCGAAAATCAGCCCCAGCATTTT	medium-sized	TRBV6-2/TRBV6-3	TRBJ1-5	-
CASSMRAGELFF	TGTGCCAGCAGCATGCGAGCCGGGGAGCTGTTTTTT	medium-sized	TRBV13	TRBJ2-2	-
CASNRAFSYEQYF	TGTGCCAGCAACAGGGCTTTCTCCTACGAGCAGTACTTC	many	TRBV6-1	TRBJ2-7	-
CASSFTSGGSYEQYF	TGTGCCAGCAGCTTCACTAGCGGGGGATCCTACGAGCAGTACTTC	-	TRBV11-1	TRBJ2-7	TRBD2
CASSLPIRPSYTQYF	TGTGCCAGCAGCTTACCGATTCGACCTTCCTATACGCAGTATTTT	few	TRBV7-9	TRBJ2-3	-
CASKDSGNQPQHF	TGTGCCAGCAAAGACAGCGGCAATCAGCCCCAGCATTTT	medium-sized	TRBV6-5	TRBJ1-5	-
CASSFRGGLSYEQYF	TGTGCCAGCTCATTTCGGGGGGGCCTATCCTACGAGCAGTACTTC	-	TRBV18	TRBJ2-7	TRBD2
CSAAQGYKETQYF	TGCAGTGCTGCTCAGGGATACAAAGAGACCCAGTACTTC	few	TRBV20-1	TRBJ2-5	-
CASSGQINEKLFF	TGTGCCAGCTCAGGACAGATTAATGAAAAACTGTTTTTT	many	TRBV18	TRBJ1-4	-
CASSLSDPRGKLFF	TGTGCCAGCAGTTTATCGGATCCGAGGGGGAAACTGTTTTTT	medium-sized	TRBV27	TRBJ1-4	-
CAWSGISRETQYF	TGTGCCTGGAGTGGTATTAGCCGAGAGACCCAGTACTTC	medium-sized	TRBV30	TRBJ2-5	-
CSARATGTYEQYF	TGCAGTGCTAGAGCCACAGGGACCTACGAGCAGTACTTC	-	TRBV20-1	TRBJ2-7	-
CASSATANTEAFF	TGTGCCAGCAGCGCGACAGCGAACACTGAAGCTTTCTTT	few	TRBV7-9	TRBJ1-1	-
CASSKESGQRGYTF	TGTGCCAGCAGTAAGGAATCGGGGCAGCGGGGCTACACCTTC	-	TRBV7-9	TRBJ1-2	-
CSAQRRGGTGELFF	TGCAGTGCCCAGCGAAGGGGAGGGACCGGGGAGCTGTTTTTT	-	TRBV20-1	TRBJ2-2	TRBD2
CASSLSGAYNEQFF	TGCGCCAGCAGCCTTAGCGGGGCGTACAATGAGCAGTTCTTC	-	TRBV4-1	TRBJ2-1	TRBD2
CATGTSGGAGANVLTF	TGTGCCACCGGGACTAGCGGGGGGGCTGGGGCCAACGTCCTGACTTTC	once	TRBV19	TRBJ2-6	TRBD2
CSAPTGTRYNEQFF	TGCAGTGCTCCGACAGGGACTCGATACAATGAGCAGTTCTTC	-	TRBV20-1	TRBJ2-1	-
CATKTRSGGYTF	TGTGCCACCAAGACCCGCAGTGGTGGCTACACCTTC	medium-sized	TRBV6-5	TRBJ1-2	-
CASSLNTGELFF	TGCGCCAGCAGCCTGAACACCGGGGAGCTGTTTTTT	-	TRBV5-1	TRBJ2-2	-
CASRNLKEGYAYGYTF	TGTGCCAGCAGAAACCTAAAAGAGGGGTATGCATATGGCTACACCTTC	many	TRBV6-5	TRBJ1-2	-